This T cell receptor (beta chain) was found in a study of blood T cells in healthy people across ages. Study results and limitations: The CMV status of each donor remained undetermined, and this could have confounded shifts in expanded clonotypes.

Points on this clonotype: Its antigen is as yet unknown.

With a J-beta primer mix and a sample-barcoded 5' primer, a second PCR ran roughly 7 to 11 cycles. TCRdb itself ran the 5' RACE reads through MiXCR, one entry per CDR3 protein. The data show around 1.5 million distinct CDR3 sequences, around 59% seen once. The sequenced sample consisted of blood. The source is a young man in good health.

The CDR3 bases are TGCAGTGCCAGGGACGACCGGGACAGCGAGCAGTACTTC. Translating gives CSARDDRDSEQYF. The chain couples TRBV20-1 to TRBJ2-7; 7 nucleotides agree with TRBD1. The CDR3 covers 13 residues. With 6 bases clipped from V and 6 bases from J, the junction kept 11 bases outside the gene matches. Germline CDR1 and CDR2: DFQATT and SNEGSKA (reference sequence).